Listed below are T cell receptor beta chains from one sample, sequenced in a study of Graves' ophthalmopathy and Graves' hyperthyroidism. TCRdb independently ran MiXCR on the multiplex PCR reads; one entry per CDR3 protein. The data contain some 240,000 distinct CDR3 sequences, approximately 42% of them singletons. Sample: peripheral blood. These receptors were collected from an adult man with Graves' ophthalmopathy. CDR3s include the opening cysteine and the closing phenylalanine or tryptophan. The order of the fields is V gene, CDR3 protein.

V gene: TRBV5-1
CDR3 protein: CASSLEPLGNTGELFF

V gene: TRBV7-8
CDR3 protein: CASSEEVEYGYTF

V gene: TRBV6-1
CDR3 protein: CAISDSGGEQYF

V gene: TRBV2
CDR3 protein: CASSPGTRGSTDTQYF

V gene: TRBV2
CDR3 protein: CASSEASPHQPQHF

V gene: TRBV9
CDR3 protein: CASSTDNSPLHF

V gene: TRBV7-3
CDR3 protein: CASSSRLAGAEQYF

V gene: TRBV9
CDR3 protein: CASSGGQATFEAFF

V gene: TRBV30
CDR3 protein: CAWSAQGAANEKLFF

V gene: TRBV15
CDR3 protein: CATSRIRSGRAGLNTGELFF

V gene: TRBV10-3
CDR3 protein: CAISGPQETQYF

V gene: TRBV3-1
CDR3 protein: CASSQGSWEQYF

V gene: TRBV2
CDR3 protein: CASSRRREDEQYF

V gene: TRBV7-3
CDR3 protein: CASSLTTNTGELFF

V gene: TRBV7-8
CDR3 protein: CASSSLRGGDTDTQYF

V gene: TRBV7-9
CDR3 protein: CASSSESTQYF

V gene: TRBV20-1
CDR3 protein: CSAREPSGQETQYF

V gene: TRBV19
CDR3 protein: CASKQGNEQYF

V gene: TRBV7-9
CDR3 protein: CASSADREGRGAQYF

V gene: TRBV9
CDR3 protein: CASGQTMGYTF

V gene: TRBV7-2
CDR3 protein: CASSRQGALDTIYF

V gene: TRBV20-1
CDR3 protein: CSASSLGTHQETQYF

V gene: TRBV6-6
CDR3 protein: CASRVISTTEAFF

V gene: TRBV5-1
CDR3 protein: CASSLRASISYEQYF

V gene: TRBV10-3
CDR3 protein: CASSYSKGSTGELFF

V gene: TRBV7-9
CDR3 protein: CASRRQGRNTGELFF

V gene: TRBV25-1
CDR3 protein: CASSPRGMGETQYF

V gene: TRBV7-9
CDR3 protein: CASSLGSGALVGPQHF

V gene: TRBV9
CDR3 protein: CASSVVATGELFF

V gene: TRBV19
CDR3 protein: CASRGSGSSTDTQYF

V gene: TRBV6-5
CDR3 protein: CASSYGASYEQYF

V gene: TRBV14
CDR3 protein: CASSQDLALPTYF

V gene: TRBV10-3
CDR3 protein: CASSYVGTRAGELFF

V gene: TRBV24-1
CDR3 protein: CATSDPGRSQETQYF

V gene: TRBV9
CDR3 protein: CASSVGQGSNQPQHF

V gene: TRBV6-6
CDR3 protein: CASSPLLTEAFF